These 31 T cell receptor beta chains share one sample of origin, sequenced in a study of shared clonotypes between healthy human individuals. Assay used: immunoSEQ multiplex PCR; TCRdb lists only in-frame clones, some missing. The data show some 2 million clones, 85% to 95% seen once. Material: naive CD4+ T cells sorted from blood. Subset of the sample: CD45RA+ positively selected. Receptors were obtained from a man between 18 and 29 years old in good health.

This rearrangement joins TRBV10-3 to TRBJ2-3; D is perhaps TRBD2 (6 bases). V dropped 10 bases and J dropped 3 bases, with 14 bases sitting between them. The CDR3 spans 13 residues. The germline V gene encodes CDR1 ENHRY and CDR2 SYGVKD. The CDR3 loop reads CATTTSPTDTQYF. In DNA, the CDR3 is TGTGCCACAACGACTAGTCCAACAGATACGCAGTATTTT.

CDR3 coding DNA: TGTGCCAGCAGAGGACTCGACCCCAGGACTGAAAAACTGTTTTTT. Translated, it gives CASRGLDPRTEKLFF. The chain is built from TRBV7-8 and TRBJ1-4; D gene ambiguous. Between the trimmed V and J ends, which lost 6 bases and 7 bases, there was a span of 18 bases. Germline loops: CDR1 SGHVS, CDR2 FQNEAQ. The CDR3 is made up of 15 amino acids.

This chain uses TRBV5-1 with TRBJ2-1; 7 bases agree with TRBD1. With V trimmed by 2 bases and J by 5 bases, 7 bases remained unmatched. Germline values: CDR1 SGHRS, CDR2 YFSETQ. The CDR3 extends over 15 amino acids. The CDR3 reads CASSLRTGPHNEQFF. The CDR3 DNA sequence: TGCGCCAGCAGCTTAAGGACAGGCCCCCACAATGAGCAGTTCTTC. Complete variable domain (other parts from reference TRBV5-1 and TRBJ2-1): KAGVTQTPRYLIKTRGQQVTLSCSPISGHRSVSWYQQTPGQGLQFLFEYFSETQRNKGNFPGRFSGRQFSNSRSEMNVSTLELGDSALYLCASSLRTGPHNEQFFGPGTRLTVL.

This chain joins TRBV18 and TRBJ1-1; 7 bases align to TRBD1. Germline CDR1 and CDR2: KGHSH and LQKENI. Trimming took 6 bases from V and 6 from J; bases not matched to a gene: 10. There are 14 residues in the CDR3. The CDR3 DNA reads TGTGCCAGCTCCCCCTCTGACAGGGCCTCTGAAGCTTTCTTT. This encodes CASSPSDRASEAFF. The whole variable domain, filled in from reference TRBV18 and TRBJ1-1, reads NAGVMQNPRHLVRRRGQEARLRCSPMKGHSHVYWYRQLPEEGLKFMVYLQKENIIDESGMPKERFSAEFPKEGPSILRIQQVVRGDSAAYFCASSPSDRASEAFFGQGTRLTVV.

The chain carries TRBV27 and TRBJ1-1, with D maybe TRBD1 (5 bases). The CDR3 sequence is 14 residues long. Trimming took off 6 bases at V and 6 bases at J, with 17 bases between the two ends. In germline, CDR1 is MNHEY, CDR2 SMNVEV (reference sequence). The CDR3 spells CASREGVRGPEAFF. The DNA of the CDR3 is TGTGCCAGCAGGGAAGGGGTTAGGGGTCCTGAAGCTTTCTTT.

The CDR3 DNA is TGTGCCAGCAGTAAACCGGGACTAGCGGGAAACGAGCAGTACTTC. Translating it yields CASSKPGLAGNEQYF. The chain has TRBV25-1 and TRBJ2-7; TRBD2 agrees at 13 bases. The ends lost 5 bases at V and 5 bases at J; junction bases unmatched: 6. Per germline, CDR1 MGHDK and CDR2 SYGVNS. The CDR3 contains 15 residues.

The chain is built from TRBV5-3 and TRBJ2-3, with D perhaps matching TRBD1 or TRBD2 (5 bases each). TRBV5-3 is an ORF, with its function uncertain. With 2 bases removed from V and 0 bases from J, the gap between germline ends came to 10 bases. CDR3 length: 15 amino acids. The CDR3 DNA reads TGTGCCAGAAGCTTTTCGGGACGGAGCACAGATACGCAGTATTTT. This sequence encodes CARSFSGRSTDTQYF.

V is TRBV6-5 and J is TRBJ1-3; no reliable D call. V was shortened by 5 bases and J by 5 bases, with 10 bases between the two germline ends. The CDR3 is made up of 13 amino acids. Per the germline V gene, CDR1 is MNHEY and CDR2 is SVGAGI. CDR3 amino acids: CASSNGQRNTIYF. CDR3 nucleotide sequence: TGTGCCAGCAGTAACGGGCAGAGAAACACCATATATTTT.

This chain uses TRBV9 with TRBJ1-3, with TRBD1 identical over 7 bases. The trim removed 4 bases at V and 0 bases at J, leaving 7 bases unmatched. This CDR3 is 16 amino acids long. The germline V gene has CDR1 SGDLS and CDR2 YYNGEE. The CDR3: CASSLRTGLSGNTIYF. The CDR3 nucleotides read TGTGCCAGCAGCCTTCGGACAGGACTCTCTGGAAACACCATATATTTT.

The CDR3 here is CASSMAYRATEAFF. The CDR3 nucleotides read TGTGCCAGTAGTATGGCCTATCGGGCCACTGAAGCTTTCTTT. J is TRBJ1-1 and V is TRBV19, with D hard to call. Germline CDR1 is LNHDA and CDR2 is SQIVND (reference sequence). The CDR3 sequence is 14 residues long. Between the trimmed V and J ends, which lost 3 bases and 4 bases, there was a span of 12 bases.

Comments on this clone: Different DNA sequences within this sample yield the same CDR3. The chain employs TRBV2 and TRBJ2-2; 7 nucleotides agree with TRBD1. The CDR3 has 15 residues. The V gene end was trimmed by 3 bases and the J gene end by 3 bases; junction bases not matched to a gene: 4. Germline V gene lookup returns CDR1 SNHLY and CDR2 FYNNEI. The CDR3 DNA reads as TGTGCCAGCAGTGAGGCAGGGGGTTACACCGGGGAGCTGTTTTTT. Protein product: CASSEAGGYTGELFF.

The chain joins TRBV30 to TRBJ1-4; D is ambiguous. The CDR3 is 16 residues long. Trimming pared 1 base from V and 4 bases from J, leaving 16 bases between. The germline V gene has CDR1 GTSNPN and CDR2 SVGIG (reference sequence). In nucleotides, the CDR3 is TGTGCCTGGAGTGACTCACCGACGGCAATTAATGAAAAACTGTTTTTT. Its protein is CAWSDSPTAINEKLFF.

The rearrangement links TRBV11-2 to TRBJ1-1; D is unresolved. The V gene's germline CDR1 is SGHAT and CDR2 FQNNGV. This CDR3 has 13 amino acids. V was clipped by 3 bases and J by 0 bases, with 5 bases between them. The CDR3 coding sequence is TGTGCCAGCAGCTTTTTTATGAACACTGAAGCTTTCTTT. This gives the protein CASSFFMNTEAFF.

This rearrangement joins TRBV28 to TRBJ1-2; 9 bases are a match to TRBD1. The V gene end was trimmed by 7 bases and the J gene end by 8 bases; junction bases not matched to a gene: 5. CDR1 is MDHEN, CDR2 SYDVKM, per germline. The CDR3 totals 12 residues. CDR3 nucleotides: TGTGCCAGCATAGGGACAGGGAAGGGCTACACCTTC. This codes for CASIGTGKGYTF.

The chain employs TRBV15 and TRBJ2-7; tentative D call: TRBD1 (6 bases). This CDR3 contains 14 residues. Germline CDR1 is LNHNV and CDR2 is YYDKDF (reference sequence). Trimming cost V 4 bases and J 2 bases, with 12 bases left between them. The CDR3: CATSTRQDAYEQYF. The CDR3 bases are TGTGCCACCAGCACTCGACAGGACGCCTACGAGCAGTACTTC.

With regard to this clone: Additional DNA sequences in this sample encode the identical CDR3. V is TRBV10-1 and J is TRBJ2-7; D is perhaps TRBD1 (6 bases). The V gene's germline CDR1 is WNHNN and CDR2 SYGVQD (reference sequence). The CDR3 runs to 14 residues. Deletions cut 2 bases from V and 6 bases from J, with 14 bases between. The CDR3 is CASSETGLGIEQYF. The CDR3 DNA reads as TGCGCCAGCAGTGAGACAGGGCTAGGGATCGAGCAGTACTTC.

Concerning this clone: Other DNA sequences within the sample encode an identical CDR3. The rearrangement uses TRBV9 and TRBJ2-5; D unclear. This CDR3 has 13 residues. V was shortened by 0 bases and J by 2 bases, with 5 bases between the two germline ends. Germline V lookup: CDR1 SGDLS, CDR2 YYNGEE. CDR3 loop: CASSVGVQETQYF. The DNA for the CDR3 is TGTGCCAGCAGCGTAGGCGTACAAGAGACCCAGTACTTC.

Comments on this clone: Additional DNA sequences in this sample encode the identical CDR3. The chain uses TRBV5-6 and TRBJ1-6; D uncertain. This CDR3 has 14 residues. The V gene lost 2 bases and the J gene lost 7 bases, with 10 bases spanning the gap. CDR1 and CDR2 from the germline V gene are SGHDT and YYEEEE. CDR3 sequence: CASSLGGSNSPLHF. The CDR3 DNA follows: TGTGCCAGCAGCTTAGGTGGGAGCAATTCACCCCTCCACTTT.

The CDR3 spells CASSPVRDSASYEQYF. Here the CDR3 DNA reads TGTGCCAGCTCACCCGTCAGGGACTCTGCGTCCTACGAGCAGTACTTC. The chain recombines TRBV18 with TRBJ2-7, with a weak D call TRBD2 (6 bases). V dropped 3 bases and J dropped 1 base, with 16 bases sitting between them. This CDR3 is 16 amino acids long. In germline, CDR1 is KGHSH, CDR2 LQKENI.

This rearrangement joins TRBV5-8 to TRBJ1-1, with D possibly TRBD1 on 6 matching bases. V was cut by 0 bases and J by 4 bases, with 13 bases left in between. The length of the CDR3 is 15 residues. The V gene's germline CDR1 is SGHTS and CDR2 YDEGEE. The CDR3 DNA sequence: TGTGCCAGCAGCTTGGTCGGGGGGGCGGTCACTGAAGCTTTCTTT. It is translated as CASSLVGGAVTEAFF.

A note on this clone: This sample also contains other DNA sequences that code for the same CDR3. This chain links TRBV5-1 with TRBJ2-5; 8 bases line up with TRBD1. CDR1 and CDR2 (germline): SGHRS, YFSETQ. V lost 3 bases, J lost 5 bases, and 6 bases stayed unmatched. The CDR3 covers 14 residues. The chain's CDR3 is CASSSGGAGETQYF. The CDR3 DNA reads as TGCGCCAGCAGCTCAGGGGGCGCGGGGGAGACCCAGTACTTC.

This chain joins TRBV5-4 and TRBJ1-5; a weak D match, TRBD1 (5 bases). The CDR3 length is 12 residues. Trimming pared 0 bases from V and 11 bases from J, leaving 9 bases between. Germline loops: CDR1 SGHNT, CDR2 YYREEE (reference sequence). The CDR3 coding sequence is TGTGCCAGCAGCTTGGGTAGGGGAGCCCAGCATTTT. Its translation is CASSLGRGAQHF.

In its sample, this clone was seen a few times. V usage is TRBV4-1 and J usage is TRBJ1-5; unclear D gene. The CDR3 is 16 amino acids. Looked up from germline, CDR1 is MGHRA and CDR2 is YSYEKL. V was pared by 1 base and J by 0 bases, with 10 bases between. CDR3 region: CASSQVAGYSNQPQHF. In DNA form, the CDR3 reads TGCGCCAGCAGCCAAGTGGCGGGCTATAGCAATCAGCCCCAGCATTTT.

This clone was found once. This rearrangement joins TRBV7-9 to TRBJ2-5; tentatively, D is TRBD2 (6 bases). Germline CDR1 SEHNR, CDR2 FQNEAQ (reference sequence). V was trimmed by 6 bases and J by 4 bases, leaving 15 bases between them. This CDR3 comprises 14 residues. CDR3 nucleotide sequence: TGTGCCAGCAGTCGAGGCCAGGGAGGAGAGACCCAGTACTTC. It specifies CASSRGQGGETQYF.

The CDR3 nucleotides read TGCAGCGTTGGGGACGAGCGGGGCTATGGCTACACCTTC. Amino acid sequence: CSVGDERGYGYTF. The V and J genes are TRBV29-1 and TRBJ1-2, with a possible D match to TRBD1 (5 bases). The CDR3 sequence is 13 residues long. Trimming took 4 bases from V and 4 from J, leaving 13 bases between them. Per germline, CDR1 SQVTM and CDR2 ANQGSEA.

The chain carries TRBV10-3 and TRBJ2-3, with a tentative D call TRBD2 (6 bases). The germline gives CDR1 ENHRY, CDR2 SYGVKD. CDR3 length: 14 residues. V lost 6 bases, J lost 2 bases, and 12 bases lay in between. The CDR3 reads CAIRVGGNTDTQYF. DNA for the CDR3: TGTGCCATCAGGGTGGGAGGAAACACAGATACGCAGTATTTT.

This clone was detected only once. The chain is built from TRBV11-2 and TRBJ1-2; 7 bases line up with TRBD1. The germline V gene encodes CDR1 SGHAT and CDR2 FQNNGV. The CDR3 totals 12 residues. Losses at the gene ends were 3 bases for V and 8 bases for J; bases not matched to a gene: 3. CDR3 DNA sequence: TGTGCCAGCAGCTTCAGACAGGGCGGCTACACCTTC. Protein: CASSFRQGGYTF.

The V gene is TRBV28, the J gene TRBJ2-7; D possibly corresponds to TRBD1 (6 bases). V shed 5 bases and J shed 6 bases, with 23 bases lying between them. The CDR3 is 16 residues long. Germline V lookup: CDR1 MDHEN, CDR2 SYDVKM. The DNA for the CDR3 is TGTGCCAGCAGTGGATCGGACAGAAGCATCTCGGGCGAGCAGTACTTC. It specifies CASSGSDRSISGEQYF.

This clone appeared a single time. This chain links TRBV30 with TRBJ2-5, with TRBD1 identical over 8 bases. The CDR3 contains 14 residues. The junction had 5 bases not matched to a gene; V was cut back by 1 base and J by 4 bases. Per the germline V gene, CDR1 is GTSNPN and CDR2 is SVGIG (reference sequence). CDR3 amino acids: CAWSAPGGRETQYF. CDR3 coding DNA: TGTGCCTGGAGTGCTCCAGGGGGCAGAGAGACCCAGTACTTC.

The V and J genes are TRBV6-1 and TRBJ1-1; D gene ambiguous. The length of the CDR3 is 13 residues. The germline gives CDR1 MNHNS, CDR2 SASEGT. Trimming pared 3 bases from V and 9 bases from J, leaving 14 bases between. The CDR3 region is CASSDVWAAQAFF. CDR3 DNA sequence: TGTGCCAGCAGTGATGTATGGGCAGCCCAAGCTTTCTTT.

V usage is TRBV10-1 and J usage is TRBJ2-1, with 7 bases fitting TRBD2. Germline V gene sequence: CDR1 WNHNN, CDR2 SYGVQD (reference sequence). This CDR3 region has 14 residues. After removal of 4 bases from V and 3 bases from J, the junction contained 3 bases not matched to a gene. CDR3 in amino acids: CASSVGGGYNEQFF. The CDR3 bases are TGCGCCAGCAGTGTGGGCGGGGGCTACAATGAGCAGTTCTTC.